The 27 T cell receptor beta chains given below trace back to one sample, sequenced in a study of CXCR3-negative and CXCR3-positive naive CD8 T cells. The libraries of TRB cDNA were constructed through 5' RACE using UMI labels. TCRdb re-analyzed the 5' RACE reads; it lists each CDR3 protein once, without DNA. The table lists approximately 74,000 distinct CDR3 sequences. Sequenced input: naive CXCR3- CD8+ T cells from blood. Subset here: CD45RO-CCR7+CD27+CD95- naive CD8+ T cells lacking CXCR3 (TNR3-). Receptors were obtained from a human donor in good health. Some clones in this sample may be carry-over from other donors' samples.

The rearrangement uses TRBV20-1 and TRBJ1-2; TCRdb lists TRBD1, though no DNA is available to test this call. CDR3 length: 15 amino acids. Germline CDR1 DFQATT, CDR2 SNEGSKA (reference sequence). The CDR3 protein is CSARDRRGLFYGYTF.

The V gene is TRBV7-9, the J gene TRBJ1-2; TCRdb lists TRBD1, though no DNA is available to test this call. The germline V gene encodes CDR1 SEHNR and CDR2 FQNEAQ (reference sequence). This CDR3 has 16 residues. The CDR3 loop reads CASSPLQGYGYYGYTF.

V and J are TRBV20-1 and TRBJ2-5; no DNA is available, so the TRBD1 call from TCRdb remains unchecked. The CDR3 covers 14 residues. Germline assignment: CDR1 DFQATT and CDR2 SNEGSKA (reference sequence). Here the CDR3 reads CSARAFSGQETQYF.

The V call is TRBV19, the J call TRBJ2-7. CDR1 LNHDA and CDR2 SQIVND come from the germline V gene (reference sequence). This CDR3 is 13 amino acids long. CDR3: CASSDQGTYEQYF. The variable domain in full, with the rest retrieved from reference TRBV19 and TRBJ2-7, is DGGITQSPKYLFRKEGQNVTLSCEQNLNHDAMYWYRQDPGQGLRLIYYSQIVNDFQKGDIAEGYSVSREKKESFPLTVTSAQKNPTAFYLCASSDQGTYEQYFGPGTRLTVT.

This sequence joins TRBV11-2 and TRBJ2-1; the D call of TRBD2 rests on TCRdb alone, since no DNA is present to check it. The V gene's germline CDR1 is SGHAT and CDR2 FQNNGV. The CDR3 has 17 amino acids. The CDR3 loop reads CASSLWKREGPYNEQFF. The whole variable domain, remainder taken from reference TRBV11-2 and TRBJ2-1, is EAGVAQSPRYKIIEKRQSVAFWCNPISGHATLYWYQQILGQGPKLLIQFQNNGVVDDSQLPKDRFSAERLKGVDSTLKIQPAKLEDSAVYLCASSLWKREGPYNEQFFGPGTRLTVL.

The CDR3 here is CASSQDTGVVINEQFF. The rearrangement uses TRBV3-1 and TRBJ2-1; TCRdb indicates TRBD1, and absent DNA this call remains unverified. The CDR3 runs 16 residues. Germline loops: CDR1 LGHDT, CDR2 YNNKEL (reference sequence).

The chain joins TRBV7-6 to TRBJ2-2; TCRdb calls TRBD2, which cannot be checked without DNA. In germline, CDR1 is SGHVS, CDR2 FNYEAQ. The CDR3 loop spans 18 amino acids. The CDR3 loop reads CASSLGSTSGSNTGELFF.

This chain's CDR3 is CSVEGVEGSFYNEQFF. The chain is built from TRBV29-1 and TRBJ2-1; lacking DNA, the TRBD2 call made by TCRdb goes unchecked. The CDR3 runs 16 residues. The germline gives CDR1 SQVTM, CDR2 ANQGSEA.

This chain joins TRBV15 and TRBJ2-3. CDR1 LNHNV and CDR2 YYDKDF come from the germline V gene (reference sequence). This CDR3 is built from 17 residues. The CDR3 here is CATSPIIQIHSTDTQYF. The entire variable domain, with the rest obtained from reference TRBV15 and TRBJ2-3, is as follows: DAMVIQNPRYQVTQFGKPVTLSCSQTLNHNVMYWYQQKSSQAPKLLFHYYDKDFNNEADTPDNFQSRRPNTSFCFLDIRSPGLGDTAMYLCATSPIIQIHSTDTQYFGPGTRLTVL.

This chain joins TRBV12-3 or TRBV12-4 and TRBJ2-1; checking the TCRdb D call of TRBD2 is not possible without DNA. This CDR3 is built from 15 residues. CDR3 amino acids: CASSFGWEVRNEQFF.

V and J are TRBV4-3 and TRBJ1-1; TCRdb gives TRBD1 as the D gene, but with no DNA this cannot be confirmed. Germline-derived CDR1 and CDR2 are LGHNA and YSLEER. The CDR3 covers 15 residues. CDR3 region: CASSRGTGMNTEAFF.

The V and J genes are TRBV25-1 and TRBJ2-7; TCRdb proposes TRBD1, but this gene call is untestable without DNA. CDR3 size: 16 residues. Germline lookup yields CDR1 MGHDK and CDR2 SYGVNS. The CDR3 region is CASNLFNGQGSYEQYF.

This rearrangement joins TRBV28 to TRBJ2-7; TCRdb picks TRBD2, but there is no DNA to check that call. Germline assignment: CDR1 MDHEN and CDR2 SYDVKM. The CDR3 contains 14 residues. The CDR3 is CASSWTSGIYEQYF.

The CDR3: CAITASGTGSNEQFF. V and J are TRBV10-3 and TRBJ2-1; TCRdb reports TRBD1, a call that lacks DNA to check it against. Germline V gene sequence: CDR1 ENHRY, CDR2 SYGVKD. The CDR3 has 15 amino acids.

V and J are TRBV7-3 and TRBJ1-2; TCRdb designates TRBD1, a call that cannot be tested without DNA. The germline V gene encodes CDR1 SGHTA and CDR2 FQGTGA. The CDR3 totals 15 residues. CDR3 amino acids: CASSPGPGAAYGYTF.

The chain joins TRBV12-3 or TRBV12-4 to TRBJ2-3; TCRdb reports TRBD1, a call that lacks DNA to check it against. The CDR3 totals 14 residues. The CDR3 region is CASNVGGGTDTQYF.

The V call is TRBV29-1, the J call TRBJ1-2; TCRdb's assignment of TRBD1 cannot be checked, as there is no DNA. This CDR3 comprises 11 residues. Germline V gives CDR1 SQVTM, CDR2 ANQGSEA. The CDR3 spells CSVEGGYGYTF.

This sequence joins TRBV25-1 and TRBJ2-1; the D gene TCRdb calls, TRBD1, cannot be checked with no DNA. The CDR3 runs 13 residues. Per germline, CDR1 MGHDK and CDR2 SYGVNS. The CDR3 loop is CASRGQGDNEQFF.

The rearrangement links TRBV4-3 to TRBJ2-1; the TRBD2 assignment by TCRdb is unverifiable without DNA. The CDR3 has 16 amino acids. CDR1 is LGHNA, CDR2 YSLEER, per germline. CDR3 protein: CASSQDPSGGANEQFF.

This chain joins TRBV28 and TRBJ2-3; TCRdb calls TRBD2, which cannot be checked without DNA. Germline-derived CDR1 and CDR2 are MDHEN and SYDVKM. The CDR3 contains 17 residues. The CDR3 spells CASSLSLAGVGIDTQYF.

The CDR3 is CAISDPGQGAIEQYF. This chain connects TRBV10-3 to TRBJ2-7; without DNA, the TCRdb call of TRBD1 cannot be checked. The V gene's germline CDR1 is ENHRY and CDR2 SYGVKD. The CDR3 sequence is 15 residues long.

J is TRBJ1-1 and V is TRBV5-6; TCRdb's assignment of TRBD1 cannot be checked, as there is no DNA. CDR3 length equals 13 residues. The germline V gene has CDR1 SGHDT and CDR2 YYEEEE. The CDR3: CASSFNRGTEAFF. Filled out from reference TRBV5-6 and TRBJ1-1, the complete variable domain reads DAGVTQSPTHLIKTRGQQVTLRCSPKSGHDTVSWYQQALGQGPQFIFQYYEEEERQRGNFPDRFSGHQFPNYSSELNVNALLLGDSALYLCASSFNRGTEAFFGQGTRLTVV.

V usage is TRBV29-1 and J usage is TRBJ2-1; checking the TCRdb D call of TRBD1 is not possible without DNA. Germline CDR1 and CDR2: SQVTM and ANQGSEA. This CDR3 contains 11 residues. The CDR3 spells CRGGQGNEQFF.

V and J are TRBV13 and TRBJ1-2; the D call from TCRdb, TRBD1, cannot be confirmed without DNA. The CDR3 sequence is 14 residues long. Per the germline V gene, CDR1 is PRHDT and CDR2 is FYEKMQ (reference sequence). The CDR3 sequence is CASSSGGPNYGYTF.

V and J are TRBV5-6 and TRBJ2-5; TCRdb indicates TRBD2, and absent DNA this call remains unverified. The CDR3 sequence is 15 residues long. Per the germline V gene, CDR1 is SGHDT and CDR2 is YYEEEE. The CDR3 loop is CASSFDPLLGGTQYF.

V is TRBV10-1 and J is TRBJ2-7; TCRdb's D call of TRBD1 is untestable without DNA. The germline CDR1 and CDR2 sequences are WNHNN and SYGVQD (reference sequence). The CDR3 contains 16 residues. CDR3 in amino acids: CASSGSSTGVTYEQYF.

The V call is TRBV29-1, the J call TRBJ2-2. Looked up from germline, CDR1 is SQVTM and CDR2 is ANQGSEA. This CDR3 spans 12 amino acids. Here the CDR3 reads CSVDWGTGELFF.